Listed below are T cell receptor beta chains from one sample, sequenced in a study of T cell responses to AZD1222 COVID-19 vaccine. Data came from immunoSEQ multiplex PCR; TCRdb stores just in-frame clones and leaves some out. The table records roughly 160,000 clones, roughly nine tenths of them present only once. Here the sequenced sample was peripheral blood, taken on day 0 of AZD1222 vaccination. Source of these receptors: an adult in good health. Both conserved end residues are part of each CDR3.

V,CDR3
TRBV6-5,CASSYGVLVEAFF
TRBV10-3,CAISAGGNQPQHF
TRBV6-9,CASSYTPTLNSPLHF
TRBV28,CASSGGGFTNYGYTF
TRBV6-5,CASTTGGGRQPQHF
TRBV7-3,CASSLQQGPTDTQYF
TRBV20-1,CSASAGQRDTIYF
TRBV30,CAWSVGLVSTDTQYF
TRBV7-9,CASTPGQGTSGYGYTF
TRBV5-4,CASSFPDAANYGYTF
TRBV4-3,CASSQELSGEQYF
TRBV24-1,CATSGTSTDTQYF
TRBV9,CASSGRDVRDIQYF